The 20 T cell receptor beta chains reported below all come from one sample, sequenced in a study of T cells in Graves' hyperthyroidism and ophthalmopathy (dated by TCRdb to the late 2010s). The method was multiplex PCR. The instrument given in TCRdb is Illumina HiSeq 2000. TCR beta CDR3 regions were amplified from RNA transcripts. The first round of RT-PCR for the TCR CDR3 was performed with the HTBI primer set and the Qiagen OneStep RT-PCR kit. TCRdb ran its own pipeline on the public reads, namely fastp trimming at Q25 and MiXCR clone calling, and kept in-frame beta chains. Each record represents a unique CDR3 protein, reported with the most common genes and DNA among its rows. A total of 300,000 to 450,000 distinct CDR3 sequences appear in this sample, approximately 14% of them only once. Of the sample, 25% to 35% falls within the top ten clones. Sequencing used blood. The receptor source for this set is a woman aged 18-29 years with Graves' hyperthyroidism that later progressed to Graves' ophthalmopathy.

This chain connects TRBV20-1 to TRBJ1-5, with 8 nucleotides matching TRBD1. The CDR3 is made up of 14 amino acids. Trimming removed 7 bases from V and 6 bases from J; junction bases left unmatched: 11. The germline CDR1 and CDR2 sequences are DFQATT and SNEGSKA (reference sequence). In nucleotides, the CDR3 is TGCAGTGGGGGGTATCAACAGGGGGGTCAGCCCCAGCATTTT. Residues: CSGGYQQGGQPQHF.

Many counts were recorded for this clonotype. The chain recombines TRBV7-9 with TRBJ2-7, with TRBD2 as a possible D gene (6 bases). The V gene lost 0 bases and the J gene lost 2 bases, with 20 bases spanning the gap. This CDR3 contains 18 residues. The germline V gene has CDR1 SEHNR and CDR2 FQNEAQ (reference sequence). The CDR3 loop reads CASSLARWGVGTPYEQYF. CDR3 DNA sequence: TGTGCCAGCAGCTTAGCGAGGTGGGGGGTTGGGACCCCCTACGAGCAGTACTTC.

The rearrangement uses TRBV10-2 and TRBJ2-3, with 7 positions matching TRBD2. Losses at the gene ends were 6 bases for V and 0 bases for J; bases not matched to a gene: 18. The CDR3 is 19 amino acids. Germline V CDR1 and CDR2: WSHSY, SAAADI. DNA for the CDR3: TGCGCCAGCAGCCAACGGATGGGGGGGTTGGGTCATAGCACAGATACGCAGTATTTT. This encodes CASSQRMGGLGHSTDTQYF.

V is TRBV5-1 and J is TRBJ2-4; 8 nucleotides line up with TRBD1. Germline CDR1 is SGHRS and CDR2 is YFSETQ. The CDR3 runs to 16 residues. The J segment lost 0 bases and the V segment lost 3 bases, leaving 5 bases of the junction unmatched. CDR3 protein: CASSWGTGLAKNIQYF. In nucleotides, the CDR3 is TGCGCCAGCAGCTGGGGGACAGGTCTAGCCAAAAACATTCAGTACTTC.

This clonotype turned up a few times. V usage is TRBV7-6 and J usage is TRBJ2-5, with 10 bases lining up with TRBD1. CDR1 and CDR2 from the germline V gene are SGHVS and FNYEAQ. V lost 2 bases, J lost 4 bases, and 7 bases stayed unmatched. The CDR3 spans 16 residues. The CDR3 region has the DNA TGTGCCAGCAGCTTAAATGAGGGACAGGGGAGAGAGACCCAGTACTTC. This codes for CASSLNEGQGRETQYF.

About this clonotype: One base away lies a much larger clone, so this may be a sequencing read error. The CDR3 DNA is TGCAGTGTCCAGTCCTTTCATAGCAATCAGCCCCCGCATTTT. It encodes CSVQSFHSNQPPHF. The rearrangement links TRBV20-1 to TRBJ1-5; no clear D. CDR1 DFQATT and CDR2 SNEGSKA come from the germline V gene (reference sequence). The CDR3 spans 14 residues.

This rearrangement joins TRBV12-3 or TRBV12-4 to TRBJ1-5; D possibly corresponds to TRBD1 (6 bases). Trimming left V 1 base short and J 7 bases short, with 14 bases between. The CDR3 spans 15 residues. The CDR3 reads CASSLGRSGVQPQHF. The CDR3 DNA reads TGTGCCAGCAGTTTAGGGAGGTCAGGGGTGCAGCCCCAGCATTTT.

The chain has TRBV4-3 and TRBJ2-1; D unclear. Germline V lookup: CDR1 LGHNA, CDR2 YSLEER. V was cut by 0 bases and J by 9 bases, with 15 bases left in between. This CDR3 region has 15 residues. The DNA of the CDR3 is TGCGCCAGCAGCCAAGAGCCGGCTCGTTCTAGTGAGCAGTTCTTC. Protein: CASSQEPARSSEQFF.

V and J are TRBV6-6 and TRBJ2-3, with TRBD2 matching over 8 bases. The V and J ends lost 0 bases and 0 bases, in that order; junction bases with no gene match: 2. Germline V gene data show CDR1 as MNHNY and CDR2 as SVGAGI (reference sequence). The CDR3 runs to 16 residues. The CDR3 DNA sequence: TGTGCCAGCAGTTACTCGGCTAGCGGGAGCACAGATACGCAGTATTTT. Encoded protein: CASSYSASGSTDTQYF.

This clonotype has more than one count but fewer than ten. This sequence joins TRBV11-3 and TRBJ2-2, with 8 nucleotides matching TRBD2. The germline CDR1 and CDR2 sequences are SGHNT and YENEEA. V shed 8 bases and J 4 bases; nucleotides not matched to a gene: 12. This CDR3 comprises 16 residues. CDR3 sequence (DNA): TGTGCCAGCTCCGTAGCCCGTAGCGGGATCACCGGGGAGCTGTTTTTT. Translation gives CASSVARSGITGELFF.

This clonotype was seen at least ten times. The V gene is TRBV7-9, the J gene TRBJ2-1, with 8 bases identical to TRBD2. Per germline, CDR1 SEHNR and CDR2 FQNEAQ (reference sequence). CDR3 length equals 16 residues. Trimming took 5 bases from V and 7 from J; bases not matched to a gene: 13. For the CDR3, the DNA is TGTGCCAGCAGCCCGTACCGACTAGCGATCAATAATGAGCAGTTCTTC. The encoded protein is CASSPYRLAINNEQFF.

This chain connects TRBV11-3 to TRBJ2-5, with D perhaps TRBD1 or TRBD2 (5 bases each). V dropped 3 bases and J dropped 5 bases, with 10 bases sitting between them. The germline gives CDR1 SGHNT, CDR2 YENEEA. This CDR3 contains 13 residues. CDR3: CASSLGDSETQYF. CDR3 DNA: TGTGCCAGCAGCTTGGGGGATTCGGAGACCCAGTACTTC.

This clonotype was seen a few times. The chain combines TRBV24-1 with TRBJ2-1, with 7 nucleotides matching TRBD1. The germline V gene has CDR1 KGHDR and CDR2 SFDVKD. V dropped 7 bases and J dropped 4; count of bases not matched to a gene: 3. This CDR3 region has 13 residues. The CDR3 is CATRQGQYNEQFF. The CDR3 nucleotides are TGTGCCACCAGACAGGGGCAATACAATGAGCAGTTCTTC.

The chain links TRBV18 to TRBJ2-2; 9 bases agree with TRBD1. V gave up 8 bases and J gave up 4 bases; unmatched junction bases: 11. Germline V lookup: CDR1 KGHSH, CDR2 LQKENI. The CDR3 has 16 amino acids. The CDR3 DNA reads TGTGCCAGCAGTACCGGGACAGGGTTAAGCACCGGGGAGCTGTTTTTT. Protein sequence: CASSTGTGLSTGELFF.

This clonotype was found many times. This rearrangement joins TRBV14 to TRBJ2-3; unclear D gene. In germline, CDR1 is SGHDN, CDR2 FVKESK. The length of the CDR3 is 12 residues. Deletions cut 3 bases from V and 9 bases from J, with 10 bases between. CDR3 sequence reads: CASSQAQWTQYF. In DNA, the CDR3 is TGTGCCAGCAGCCAGGCGCAGTGGACGCAGTATTTT.

In its sample, this clonotype was seen a few times. The chain is built from TRBV6-1 and TRBJ1-5; D unresolved. The V end lost 5 bases, the J end lost 4 bases, and 18 bases lay between the germline ends. The CDR3 contains 16 residues. From germline, CDR1 is MNHNS and CDR2 SASEGT. CDR3 loop: CASSLWSLGPNQPQHF. DNA for the CDR3: TGTGCCAGCAGTCTTTGGTCTTTGGGCCCTAATCAGCCCCAGCATTTT.

This clonotype has a handful of counts. In nucleotides, the CDR3 is TGTGCCAGCAGTTACTCGAGACAGGGAGGGAGTGAGCAGTTCTTC. Its translation: CASSYSRQGGSEQFF. The genes are TRBV6-6 and TRBJ2-1; D tentatively reads TRBD1 or TRBD2 (7 bases each). The CDR3 has 15 residues. V lost 0 bases to trimming and J lost 9 bases, with 15 bases between them. Germline CDR1 MNHNY, CDR2 SVGAGI (reference sequence).

A few counts support this clonotype. The gene calls are TRBV12-3 or TRBV12-4 and TRBJ2-1; D gene uncertain. V lost 3 bases and J lost 7, with 19 bases in between. The CDR3 consists of 16 residues. CDR3 DNA sequence: TGTGCCAGCAGTTTTATTCCCCTTCATTGGGTTAATGAGCAGTTCTTC. Its translation: CASSFIPLHWVNEQFF.

The V call is TRBV10-3, the J call TRBJ2-1; 11 bases align to TRBD2. The germline gives CDR1 ENHRY, CDR2 SYGVKD. The CDR3 runs 15 residues. J lost 11 bases, V lost 6 bases, and 12 bases had no gene match. CDR3 bases: TGTGCCATCAGGAAACCTAGCGGGAGGTACGATCAGCAGTTCTTC. This translates into CAIRKPSGRYDQQFF.

This clonotype came up a few times. The chain recombines TRBV29-1 with TRBJ2-1; D gene unclear. Per germline, CDR1 SQVTM and CDR2 ANQGSEA. The CDR3 is made up of 14 amino acids. Trimming stripped 7 bases from V and 0 bases from J, with 13 bases between. The CDR3 nucleotides are TGCAGCGCCCCCCGGGCCCCCTCCTACAATGAGCAGTTCTTC. This gives the protein CSAPRAPSYNEQFF.